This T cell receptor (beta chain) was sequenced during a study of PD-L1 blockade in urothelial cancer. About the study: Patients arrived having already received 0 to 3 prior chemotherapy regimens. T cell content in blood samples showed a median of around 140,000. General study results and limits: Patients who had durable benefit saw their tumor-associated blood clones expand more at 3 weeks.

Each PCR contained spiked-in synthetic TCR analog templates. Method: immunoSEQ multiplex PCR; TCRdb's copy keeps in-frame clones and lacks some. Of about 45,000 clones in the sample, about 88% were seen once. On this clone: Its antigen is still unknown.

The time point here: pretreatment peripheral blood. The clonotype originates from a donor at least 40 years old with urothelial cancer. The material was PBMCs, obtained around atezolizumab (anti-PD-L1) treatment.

CDR3 sequence (DNA): TGTGCCAGCAGTATACTAGCGGGAGGGCCTTACGAGCAGTACTTC. This codes for CASSILAGGPYEQYF. This rearrangement joins TRBV28 to TRBJ2-7, with 13 bases identical to TRBD2. CDR3 size: 15 residues. Germline CDR1 MDHEN, CDR2 SYDVKM. Losses at the gene ends were 5 bases for V and 4 bases for J; bases not matched to a gene: 5.